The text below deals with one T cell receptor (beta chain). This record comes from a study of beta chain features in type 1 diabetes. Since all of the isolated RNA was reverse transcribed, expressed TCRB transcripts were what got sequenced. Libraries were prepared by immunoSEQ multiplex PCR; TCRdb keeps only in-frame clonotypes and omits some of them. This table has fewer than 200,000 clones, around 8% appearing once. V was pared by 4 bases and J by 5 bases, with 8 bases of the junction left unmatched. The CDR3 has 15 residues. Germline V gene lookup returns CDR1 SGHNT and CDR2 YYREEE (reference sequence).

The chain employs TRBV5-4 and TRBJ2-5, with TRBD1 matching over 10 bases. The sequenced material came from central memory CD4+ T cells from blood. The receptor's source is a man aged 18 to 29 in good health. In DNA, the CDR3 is TGTGCCAGCAGCCGGGACAGGGGAGAAAGCGAGACCCAGTACTTC. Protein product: CASSRDRGESETQYF.